This is a list of T cell receptor beta chains from one sample in a study of blood T cell repertoires in COVID-19. Clones were sequenced by immunoSEQ multiplex PCR, and TCRdb holds only the in-frame ones, with some missing. The sample shows roughly 180,000 clones, 70% to 80% of them seen only once. The source material was PBMCs or T cells enriched from blood (not recorded which). All receptors come from a man aged 60-69 years who had been exposed to COVID-19. Each CDR3 is given with its conserved first and last residue. The D gene is left open where the match is weak. Not every row has a clone size; where given, it reads once, few, many or a size class.

J: TRBJ1-3
V: TRBV20-1
D: TRBD1
size: -
DNA: TGCAGTGCTAGTTCGCCCAGGGGGGCTGGAAACACCATATATTTT
CDR3: CSASSPRGAGNTIYF

J: TRBJ1-1
V: TRBV5-1
D: TRBD1
size: -
DNA: TGCGCCAGCAGCCTCGGGACAGGTAAAGGCCACACTGAAGCTTTCTTT
CDR3: CASSLGTGKGHTEAFF

J: TRBJ2-1
V: TRBV11-3
D: TRBD2
size: -
DNA: TGTGCCAGCAGCTCCCTAACGGGGGGTGAGCAGTTCTTC
CDR3: CASSSLTGGEQFF

J: TRBJ2-7
V: TRBV4-2
D: TRBD2
size: -
DNA: TGTGCCAGCAGCCAAGACTCGCCGCGGGGGACTAGCCGGACCTACGAGCAGTACTTC
CDR3: CASSQDSPRGTSRTYEQYF

J: TRBJ2-1
V: TRBV10-3
D: TRBD2
size: -
DNA: TGTGCCATCAGGGGATGGACTAGCGGCGCGGATGAGCAGTTCTTC
CDR3: CAIRGWTSGADEQFF

J: TRBJ1-1
V: TRBV5-1
D: -
size: -
DNA: TGCGCCAGCAGCCCAGGGATGGTTCTGGGGTCTGAAGCTTTCTTT
CDR3: CASSPGMVLGSEAFF

J: TRBJ2-1
V: TRBV5-3
D: -
size: -
DNA: TGTGCCAGAAGCCCGCGGCCCCCTGACAATGAGCAGTTCTTC
CDR3: CARSPRPPDNEQFF

J: TRBJ1-1
V: TRBV2
D: -
size: once
DNA: TGTGCCAGCAGTTCCATACAGGGATCCGACACTGAAGCTTTCTTT
CDR3: CASSSIQGSDTEAFF

J: TRBJ2-7
V: TRBV27
D: TRBD1
size: few
DNA: TGTGCCAGTTGGGACAGGGGGCGGGACGAGCAGTACTTC
CDR3: CASWDRGRDEQYF

J: TRBJ1-2
V: TRBV27
D: -
size: -
DNA: TGTGCCAGCAGTTTGCGTAACTATGGCTACACCTTC
CDR3: CASSLRNYGYTF